This entry describes one T cell receptor (beta chain). As yet, its antigen is unknown. Germline CDR1 MDHEN, CDR2 SYDVKM. This CDR3 is 12 amino acids long. Researchers prepared the TRB cDNA libraries using 5' RACE with UMI labels. TCRdb reprocessed the 5' RACE reads, with one entry per CDR3 protein and no DNA. Here the sample table reports under 150,000 distinct CDR3 sequences. The sample is drawn from a study of CXCR3-negative and CXCR3-positive naive CD8 T cells. Notes on the study in general: Naive cells that were CXCR3-positive had more hydrophobic TRB CDR3s (compared with CXCR3-negative naive cells). Naive cells used TRBV-TRBJ genes in much the same way whether CXCR3-negative or CXCR3-positive; memory cells did not. Sequencing showed both naive subsets with comparably high diversity, and memory CD8+ cells much lower.

With 290,000 or so cells each, the CD8+ T cell subsets were individually sorted in triplicate. This receptor was obtained from a human donor in good health. Some clones in this sample may be carry-over from other donors' samples. Specimen: naive CXCR3+ CD8+ T cells from blood. Subset of the sample: CD45RO-CCR7+CD27+CD95- naive CD8+ T cells expressing CXCR3 (TNR3+). The chain carries TRBV28 and TRBJ2-7. CDR3 amino acids: CASSLNIHEQYF.